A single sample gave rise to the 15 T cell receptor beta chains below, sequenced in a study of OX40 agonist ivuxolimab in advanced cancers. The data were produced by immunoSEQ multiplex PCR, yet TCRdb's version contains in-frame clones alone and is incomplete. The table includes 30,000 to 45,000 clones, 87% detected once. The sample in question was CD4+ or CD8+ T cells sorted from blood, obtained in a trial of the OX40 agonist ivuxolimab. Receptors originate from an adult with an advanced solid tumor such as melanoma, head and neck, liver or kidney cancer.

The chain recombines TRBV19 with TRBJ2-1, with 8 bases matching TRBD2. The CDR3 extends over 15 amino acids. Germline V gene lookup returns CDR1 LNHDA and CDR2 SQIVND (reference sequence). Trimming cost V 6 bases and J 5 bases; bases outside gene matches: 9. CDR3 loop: CASSKAGDFNNEQFF. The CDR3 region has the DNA TGTGCCAGTAGCAAAGCGGGGGACTTTAACAATGAGCAGTTCTTC.

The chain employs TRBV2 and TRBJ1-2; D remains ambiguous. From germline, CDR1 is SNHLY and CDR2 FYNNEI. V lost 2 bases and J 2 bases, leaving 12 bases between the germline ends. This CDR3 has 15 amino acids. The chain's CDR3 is CASSEHPMGNYGYTF. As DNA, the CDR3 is TGTGCCAGCAGTGAACACCCGATGGGCAACTATGGCTACACCTTC.

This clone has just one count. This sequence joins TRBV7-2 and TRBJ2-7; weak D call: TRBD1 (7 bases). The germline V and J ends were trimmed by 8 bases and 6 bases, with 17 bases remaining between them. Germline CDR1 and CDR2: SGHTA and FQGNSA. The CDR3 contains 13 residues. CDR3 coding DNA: TGTGCCAGCCTGACAGGGACCGGGGGCGAGCAGTACTTC. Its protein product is CASLTGTGGEQYF.

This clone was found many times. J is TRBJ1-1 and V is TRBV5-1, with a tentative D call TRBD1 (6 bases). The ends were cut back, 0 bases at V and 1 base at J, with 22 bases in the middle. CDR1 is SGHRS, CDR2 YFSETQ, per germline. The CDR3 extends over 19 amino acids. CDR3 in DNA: TGCGCCAGCAGCTTGGGTATAAACAAAGGACAGTATTCGAACACTGAAGCTTTCTTT. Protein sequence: CASSLGINKGQYSNTEAFF.

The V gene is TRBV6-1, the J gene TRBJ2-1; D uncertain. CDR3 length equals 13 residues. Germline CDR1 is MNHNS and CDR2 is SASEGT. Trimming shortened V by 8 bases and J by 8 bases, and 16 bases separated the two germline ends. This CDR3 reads CASLTEFFDEQFF. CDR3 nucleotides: TGTGCCAGCCTGACTGAATTTTTTGATGAGCAGTTCTTC.

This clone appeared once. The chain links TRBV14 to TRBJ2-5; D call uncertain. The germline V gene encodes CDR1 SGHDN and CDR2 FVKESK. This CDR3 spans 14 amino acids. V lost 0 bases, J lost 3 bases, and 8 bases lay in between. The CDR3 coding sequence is TGTGCCAGCAGCCAAGAGAACCAGAAAGAGACCCAGTACTTC. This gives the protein CASSQENQKETQYF.

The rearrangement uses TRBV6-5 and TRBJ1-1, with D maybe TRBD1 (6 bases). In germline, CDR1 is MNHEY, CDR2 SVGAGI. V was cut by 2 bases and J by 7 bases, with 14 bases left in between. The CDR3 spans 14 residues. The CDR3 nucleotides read TGTGCCAGCAGTTACGACACTCAGGGGTTTGAAGCTTTCTTT. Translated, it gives CASSYDTQGFEAFF.

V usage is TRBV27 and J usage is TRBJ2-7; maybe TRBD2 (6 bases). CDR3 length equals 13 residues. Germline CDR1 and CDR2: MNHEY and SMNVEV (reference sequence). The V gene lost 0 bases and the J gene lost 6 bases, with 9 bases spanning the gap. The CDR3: CASSLSGGTEQYF. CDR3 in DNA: TGTGCCAGCAGTTTATCTGGGGGGACCGAGCAGTACTTC.

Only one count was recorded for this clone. The CDR3 reads CASSSTGGRHGYTF. Here the CDR3 DNA reads TGTGCCAGCAGCTCGACAGGGGGCCGTCATGGCTACACCTTC. The V call is TRBV11-2, the J call TRBJ1-2, with 10 bases matching TRBD1. J gave up 6 bases and V 4 bases, and 5 bases lay outside the gene matches. Germline-derived CDR1 and CDR2 are SGHAT and FQNNGV. The CDR3 has 14 amino acids.

This CDR3 reads CAWSVSALDSLRAYNEQFF. The CDR3, as DNA: TGTGCCTGGAGTGTAAGTGCCCTCGACAGTTTAAGGGCTTACAATGAGCAGTTCTTC. The rearrangement joins TRBV30 to TRBJ2-1; D might be TRBD1 (5 bases). The V end lost 0 bases, the J end lost 4 bases, and 25 bases lay between the germline ends. Germline V gives CDR1 GTSNPN, CDR2 SVGIG (reference sequence). The CDR3 covers 19 residues.

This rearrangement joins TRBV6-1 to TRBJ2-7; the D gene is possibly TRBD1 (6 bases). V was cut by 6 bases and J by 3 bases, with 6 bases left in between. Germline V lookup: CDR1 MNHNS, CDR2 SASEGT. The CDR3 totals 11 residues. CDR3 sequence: CASRDSYEQYF. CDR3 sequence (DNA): TGTGCCAGCAGGGACAGCTACGAGCAGTACTTC.

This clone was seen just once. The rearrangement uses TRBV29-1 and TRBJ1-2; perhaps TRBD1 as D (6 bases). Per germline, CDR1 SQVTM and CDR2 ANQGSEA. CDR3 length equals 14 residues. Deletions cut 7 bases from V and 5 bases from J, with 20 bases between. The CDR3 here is CSASGGQAGYGYTF. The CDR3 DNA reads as TGCAGCGCCTCCGGGGGACAAGCAGGGTATGGCTACACCTTC.

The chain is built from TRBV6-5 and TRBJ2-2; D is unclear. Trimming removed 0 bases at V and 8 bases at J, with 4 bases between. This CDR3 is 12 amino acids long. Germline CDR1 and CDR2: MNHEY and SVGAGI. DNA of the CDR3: TGTGCCAGCAGTTACTCTTATGGGGAGCTGTTTTTT. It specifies CASSYSYGELFF.

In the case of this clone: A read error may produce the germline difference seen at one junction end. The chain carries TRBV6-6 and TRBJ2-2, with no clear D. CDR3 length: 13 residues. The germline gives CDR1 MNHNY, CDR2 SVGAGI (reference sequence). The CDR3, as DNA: TGTGCCAGCAAGGTGGGGAACCCCGGGGAGCTGTTTTTT. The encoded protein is CASKVGNPGELFF.

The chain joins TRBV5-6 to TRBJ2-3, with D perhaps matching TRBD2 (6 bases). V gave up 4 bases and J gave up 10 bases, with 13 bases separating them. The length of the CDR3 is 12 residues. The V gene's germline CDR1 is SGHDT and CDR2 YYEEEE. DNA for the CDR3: TGTGCCAGCAGCCAAGGGGACTGGGCGCAGTATTTT. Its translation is CASSQGDWAQYF.